This T cell receptor (beta chain) was recorded in a study of T cells in women clearing cervical HPV infection. Turning to the study itself: Cases: HPV16-related CIN3 or worse on histology, a couple of invasive cancers.

TCRdb's copy holds only in-frame clones and misses some; the assay was immunoSEQ multiplex PCR. The table for this sample gives roughly 40,000 clones. Germline CDR1 reads DFQATT; CDR2 reads SNEGSKA (reference sequence). The CDR3 runs to 14 residues. The trim removed 5 bases at V and 6 bases at J, leaving 7 bases unmatched. All participants had a single incident cervical HPV16 infection, and prevalent HPV16 infections were excluded. As regards this clone: What it recognizes is unknown. The read ends 3 residues shy of where the CDR3 ends; the end is completed using the germline J gene.

Notes on the study in general: Timing of associations relative to infection is unclear; T-cell subsets were not isolated.

This sequence originates from a woman between 18 and 69 years old with a cervical HPV16 infection that either progressed to CIN3+ or cleared (not recorded which). The material sequenced was blood buffy coat. The chain carries TRBV20-1 and TRBJ2-3, with 11 nucleotides matching TRBD2. The CDR3 loop reads CSAGLSGGVDTQYF. CDR3 DNA (partial): TGCAGTGCTGGGCTTAGCGGGGGGGTGGATACG.